This T cell receptor beta chain is from a study of cytomegalovirus exposure and HLA in healthy donors. Notes on this clone: Its target is unknown.

The CDR3 length is 14 residues. CDR1 and CDR2 (germline): LNHDA, SQIVND (reference sequence). V was shortened by 3 bases and J by 5 bases, with 13 bases between the two germline ends. As for the donors, each was a healthy bone marrow donor. Both 60 Vbeta primers and 13 Jbeta primers went into the PCR. TCRdb's table, derived via immunoSEQ multiplex PCR, lists solely in-frame clones and lacks some. The sample contains about 120,000 clones, 75% to 90% of which appear only once. General study findings and limits: Reports credit the classifier with highly specific, highly sensitive diagnosis of cytomegalovirus status. The listing of 150 to 200 TCR beta chains classed them as cytomegalovirus-associated. Among donors in an Asian-associated ancestry cluster, a later analysis reportedly found fewer N-insertions than the roughly 610-donor mean.

Sequences were obtained from PBMCs. The J gene is TRBJ2-5, the V gene TRBV19; D possibly corresponds to TRBD2 (5 bases). This TCR was recovered from a man younger than 45 in good health and CMV-seronegative. The CDR3 region has the DNA TGTGCCAGTAGTATGGGATTCGGGGAGGAGACCCAGTACTTC. Protein product: CASSMGFGEETQYF.